This T cell receptor beta chain was obtained from a study of T-cell memory formation after mild COVID-19. Study in general: There were largely donor-specific TCR clusters. Study results and caveats: Among contracting clones, CD4+ were mainly CM/EM and CD8+ enriched in EMRA. Clones that contracted from day 15 to 85 were balanced CD4/CD8, while later expanders leaned CD4+.

Worth noting for this clonotype: Its antigen is as yet unknown.

V was pared by 6 bases and J by 7 bases, with 16 bases between. The CDR3 extends over 13 amino acids. Germline V lookup: CDR1 SQVTM, CDR2 ANQGSEA. The authors produced TCR alpha and TCR beta cDNA libraries with sample barcodes and UMIs by 5'RACE using constant-segment primers. Each CDR3 protein gets one entry after TCRdb re-called the 5' RACE reads with MiXCR. The repertoire holds about 150,000 distinct CDR3 sequences, with over 6% as singletons. J is TRBJ2-1 and V is TRBV29-1; D perhaps matches TRBD1 (7 bases). Sequenced input: PBMCs or a T cell subset sorted from them (not recorded which). This receptor was taken from an adult woman who had mild COVID-19 (a few samples of this study predate the infection). Cell type and time point are not known. The CDR3 loop reads CSVRRDRENEQFF. The CDR3 region has the DNA TGCAGCGTCCGGAGGGACAGAGAGAATGAGCAGTTCTTC.